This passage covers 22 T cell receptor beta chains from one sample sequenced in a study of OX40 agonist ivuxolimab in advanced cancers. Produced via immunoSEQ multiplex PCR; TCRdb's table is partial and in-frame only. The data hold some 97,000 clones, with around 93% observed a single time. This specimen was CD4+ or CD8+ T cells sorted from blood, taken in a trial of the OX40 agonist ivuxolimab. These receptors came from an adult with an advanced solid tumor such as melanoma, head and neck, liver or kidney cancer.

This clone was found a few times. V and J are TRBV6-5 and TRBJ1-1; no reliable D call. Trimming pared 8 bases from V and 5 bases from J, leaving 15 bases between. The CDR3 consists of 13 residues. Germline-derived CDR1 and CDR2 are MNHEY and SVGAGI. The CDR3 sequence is CASSREVDTEAFF. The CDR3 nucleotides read TGTGCCAGCTCAAGGGAAGTGGATACTGAAGCTTTCTTT.

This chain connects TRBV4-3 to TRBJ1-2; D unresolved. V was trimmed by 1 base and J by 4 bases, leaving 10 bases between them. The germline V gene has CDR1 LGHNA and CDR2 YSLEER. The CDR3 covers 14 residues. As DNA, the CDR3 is TGCGCCAGCAGCCAAGCGGCCAGATCCTATGGCTACACCTTC. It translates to CASSQAARSYGYTF.

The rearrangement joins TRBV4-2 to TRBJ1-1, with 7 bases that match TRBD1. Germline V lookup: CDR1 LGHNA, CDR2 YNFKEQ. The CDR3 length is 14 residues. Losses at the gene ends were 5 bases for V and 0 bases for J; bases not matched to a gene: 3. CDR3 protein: CASSRQGLNTEAFF. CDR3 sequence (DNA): TGTGCCAGCAGCAGACAGGGCCTGAACACTGAAGCTTTCTTT.

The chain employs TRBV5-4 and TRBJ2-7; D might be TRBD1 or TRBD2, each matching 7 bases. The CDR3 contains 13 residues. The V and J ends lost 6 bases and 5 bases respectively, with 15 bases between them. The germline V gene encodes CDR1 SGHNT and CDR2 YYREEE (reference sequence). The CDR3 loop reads CASTGGGSHEQYF. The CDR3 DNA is TGTGCCAGCACAGGGGGGGGGAGCCACGAGCAGTACTTC.

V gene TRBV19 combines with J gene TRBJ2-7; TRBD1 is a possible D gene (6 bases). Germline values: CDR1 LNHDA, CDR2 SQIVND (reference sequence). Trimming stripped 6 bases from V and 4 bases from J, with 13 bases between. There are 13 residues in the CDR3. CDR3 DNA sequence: TGTGCCAGTAGCCGTGGACAGCTTTACGAGCAGTACTTC. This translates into CASSRGQLYEQYF.

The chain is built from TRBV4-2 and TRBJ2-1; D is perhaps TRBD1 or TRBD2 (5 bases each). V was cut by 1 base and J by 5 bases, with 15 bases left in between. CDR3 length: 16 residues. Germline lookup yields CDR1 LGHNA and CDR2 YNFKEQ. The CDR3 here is CASSQGGKQRNNEQFF. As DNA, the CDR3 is TGTGCCAGCAGCCAAGGGGGGAAGCAAAGGAACAATGAGCAGTTCTTC.

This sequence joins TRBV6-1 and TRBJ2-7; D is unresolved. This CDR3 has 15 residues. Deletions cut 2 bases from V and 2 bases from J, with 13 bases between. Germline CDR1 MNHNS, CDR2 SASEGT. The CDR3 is CASSETLAGAYEQYF. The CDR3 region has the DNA TGTGCCAGCAGTGAAACGTTGGCAGGCGCCTACGAGCAGTACTTC.

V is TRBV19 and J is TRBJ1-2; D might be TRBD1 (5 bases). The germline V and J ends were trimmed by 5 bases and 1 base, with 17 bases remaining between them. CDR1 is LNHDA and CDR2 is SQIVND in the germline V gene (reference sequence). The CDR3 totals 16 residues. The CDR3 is CASSLQGHPFNYGYTF. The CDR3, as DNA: TGTGCCAGTAGTCTTCAGGGCCACCCCTTTAACTATGGCTACACCTTC.

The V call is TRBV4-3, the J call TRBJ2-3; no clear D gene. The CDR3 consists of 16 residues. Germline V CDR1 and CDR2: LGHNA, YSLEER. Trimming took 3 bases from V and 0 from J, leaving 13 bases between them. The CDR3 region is CASSHLPGFSTDTQYF. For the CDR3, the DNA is TGCGCCAGCAGCCATCTCCCGGGCTTCAGCACAGATACGCAGTATTTT.

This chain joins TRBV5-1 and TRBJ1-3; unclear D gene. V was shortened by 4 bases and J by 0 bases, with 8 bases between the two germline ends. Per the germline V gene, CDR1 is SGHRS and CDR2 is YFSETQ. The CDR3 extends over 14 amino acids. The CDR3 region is CASSSSVSGNTIYF. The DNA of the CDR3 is TGCGCCAGCAGCAGTTCCGTCTCTGGAAACACCATATATTTT.

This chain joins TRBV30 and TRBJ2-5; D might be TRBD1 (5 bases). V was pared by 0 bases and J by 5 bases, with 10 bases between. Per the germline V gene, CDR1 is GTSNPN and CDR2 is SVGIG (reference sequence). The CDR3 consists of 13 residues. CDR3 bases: TGTGCCTGGAGTGTTCAGGGTTGGGAGACCCAGTACTTC. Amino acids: CAWSVQGWETQYF.

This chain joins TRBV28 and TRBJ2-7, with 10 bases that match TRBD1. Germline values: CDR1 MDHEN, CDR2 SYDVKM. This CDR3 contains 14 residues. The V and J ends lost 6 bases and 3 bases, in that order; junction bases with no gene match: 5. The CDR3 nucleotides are TGTGCCAGCAGGTCCGGGACAGGGGACTACGAGCAGTACTTC. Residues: CASRSGTGDYEQYF.

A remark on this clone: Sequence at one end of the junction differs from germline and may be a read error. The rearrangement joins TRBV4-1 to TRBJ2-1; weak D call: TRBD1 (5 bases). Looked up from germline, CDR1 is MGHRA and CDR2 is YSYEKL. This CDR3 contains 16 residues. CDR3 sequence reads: CASSQEQVSPPNEQFF. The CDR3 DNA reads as TGCGCCAGCAGTCAAGAACAGGTATCTCCCCCCAATGAGCAGTTCTTC.

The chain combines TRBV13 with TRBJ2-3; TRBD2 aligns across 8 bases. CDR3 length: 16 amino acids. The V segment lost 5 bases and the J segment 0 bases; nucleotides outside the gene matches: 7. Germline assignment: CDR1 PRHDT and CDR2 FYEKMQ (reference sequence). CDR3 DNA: TGTGCCAGCAGCCCCAGCGGGGGCAGGAGCACAGATACGCAGTATTTT. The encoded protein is CASSPSGGRSTDTQYF.

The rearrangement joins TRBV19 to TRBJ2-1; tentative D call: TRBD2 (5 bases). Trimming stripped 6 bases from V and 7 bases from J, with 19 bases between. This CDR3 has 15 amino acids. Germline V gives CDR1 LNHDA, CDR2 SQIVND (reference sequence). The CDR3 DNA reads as TGTGCCAGTAGGGGCGGGTTTCTCTTTTCTAATGAGCAGTTCTTC. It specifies CASRGGFLFSNEQFF.

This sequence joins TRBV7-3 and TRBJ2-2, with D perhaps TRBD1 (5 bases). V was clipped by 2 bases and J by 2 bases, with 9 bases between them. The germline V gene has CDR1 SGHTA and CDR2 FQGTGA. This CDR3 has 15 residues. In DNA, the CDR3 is TGTGCCAGCAGCTTAGGGGCGGCAAACACCGGGGAGCTGTTTTTT. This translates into CASSLGAANTGELFF.

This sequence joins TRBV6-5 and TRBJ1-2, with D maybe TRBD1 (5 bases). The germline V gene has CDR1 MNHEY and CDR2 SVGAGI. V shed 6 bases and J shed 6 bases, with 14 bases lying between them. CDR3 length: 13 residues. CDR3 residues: CASRSTGFNGYTF. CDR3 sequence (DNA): TGTGCCAGCAGAAGTACAGGATTTAATGGCTACACCTTC.

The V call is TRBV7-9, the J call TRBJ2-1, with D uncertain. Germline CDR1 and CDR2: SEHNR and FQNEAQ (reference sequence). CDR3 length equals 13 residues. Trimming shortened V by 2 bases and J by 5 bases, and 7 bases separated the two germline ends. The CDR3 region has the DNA TGTGCCAGCAGCTTACTCCTGCACAATGAGCAGTTCTTC. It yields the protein CASSLLLHNEQFF.

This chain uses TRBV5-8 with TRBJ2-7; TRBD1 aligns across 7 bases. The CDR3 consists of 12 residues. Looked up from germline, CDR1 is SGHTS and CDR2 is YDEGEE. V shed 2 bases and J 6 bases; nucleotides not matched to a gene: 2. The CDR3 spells CASSFRQGEQYF. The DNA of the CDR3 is TGTGCCAGCAGCTTTAGACAGGGCGAGCAGTACTTC.

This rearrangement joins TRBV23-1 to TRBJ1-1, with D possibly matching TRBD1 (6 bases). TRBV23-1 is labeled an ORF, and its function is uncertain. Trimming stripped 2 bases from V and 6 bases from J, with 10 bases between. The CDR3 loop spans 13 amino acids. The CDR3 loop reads CASSQTSGAEAFF. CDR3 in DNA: TGCGCCAGCAGTCAAACGTCAGGGGCTGAAGCTTTCTTT.

CDR3: CASSEYGGGNIQYF. The CDR3 bases are TGTGCCAGCAGTGAATATGGTGGGGGAAACATTCAGTACTTC. The chain employs TRBV25-1 and TRBJ2-4, with D perhaps matching TRBD1 or TRBD2 (5 bases each). The germline V gene has CDR1 MGHDK and CDR2 SYGVNS. V was shortened by 0 bases and J by 6 bases, with 9 bases between the two germline ends. The CDR3 runs 14 residues.

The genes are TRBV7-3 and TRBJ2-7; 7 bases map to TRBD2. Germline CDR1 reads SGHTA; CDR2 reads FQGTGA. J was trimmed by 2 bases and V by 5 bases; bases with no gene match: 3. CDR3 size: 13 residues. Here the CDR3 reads CASSAGLAYEQYF. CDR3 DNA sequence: TGTGCCAGCAGCGCCGGACTAGCCTACGAGCAGTACTTC.